This record concerns one T cell receptor beta chain sequence. This CDR3 comprises 16 residues. With 1 base clipped from V and 3 bases from J, the junction kept 5 bases outside the gene matches. The germline V gene encodes CDR1 MNHEY and CDR2 SVGAGI. This record belongs to a study of blood T cell repertoires in COVID-19. TCRdb keeps only in-frame clones here, not all; method: immunoSEQ multiplex PCR. The data hold roughly 150,000 clones, with roughly 90% observed a single time. V usage is TRBV6-5 and J usage is TRBJ1-5; 8 bases match TRBD1. Sequenced input: peripheral blood. The TCR originated in a man aged 18 to 30 with acute or convalescent COVID-19. CDR3 sequence (DNA): TGTGCCAGCAGTTACTACGGGACAGGCCCCAATCAGCCCCAGCATTTT. This translates into CASSYYGTGPNQPQHF.